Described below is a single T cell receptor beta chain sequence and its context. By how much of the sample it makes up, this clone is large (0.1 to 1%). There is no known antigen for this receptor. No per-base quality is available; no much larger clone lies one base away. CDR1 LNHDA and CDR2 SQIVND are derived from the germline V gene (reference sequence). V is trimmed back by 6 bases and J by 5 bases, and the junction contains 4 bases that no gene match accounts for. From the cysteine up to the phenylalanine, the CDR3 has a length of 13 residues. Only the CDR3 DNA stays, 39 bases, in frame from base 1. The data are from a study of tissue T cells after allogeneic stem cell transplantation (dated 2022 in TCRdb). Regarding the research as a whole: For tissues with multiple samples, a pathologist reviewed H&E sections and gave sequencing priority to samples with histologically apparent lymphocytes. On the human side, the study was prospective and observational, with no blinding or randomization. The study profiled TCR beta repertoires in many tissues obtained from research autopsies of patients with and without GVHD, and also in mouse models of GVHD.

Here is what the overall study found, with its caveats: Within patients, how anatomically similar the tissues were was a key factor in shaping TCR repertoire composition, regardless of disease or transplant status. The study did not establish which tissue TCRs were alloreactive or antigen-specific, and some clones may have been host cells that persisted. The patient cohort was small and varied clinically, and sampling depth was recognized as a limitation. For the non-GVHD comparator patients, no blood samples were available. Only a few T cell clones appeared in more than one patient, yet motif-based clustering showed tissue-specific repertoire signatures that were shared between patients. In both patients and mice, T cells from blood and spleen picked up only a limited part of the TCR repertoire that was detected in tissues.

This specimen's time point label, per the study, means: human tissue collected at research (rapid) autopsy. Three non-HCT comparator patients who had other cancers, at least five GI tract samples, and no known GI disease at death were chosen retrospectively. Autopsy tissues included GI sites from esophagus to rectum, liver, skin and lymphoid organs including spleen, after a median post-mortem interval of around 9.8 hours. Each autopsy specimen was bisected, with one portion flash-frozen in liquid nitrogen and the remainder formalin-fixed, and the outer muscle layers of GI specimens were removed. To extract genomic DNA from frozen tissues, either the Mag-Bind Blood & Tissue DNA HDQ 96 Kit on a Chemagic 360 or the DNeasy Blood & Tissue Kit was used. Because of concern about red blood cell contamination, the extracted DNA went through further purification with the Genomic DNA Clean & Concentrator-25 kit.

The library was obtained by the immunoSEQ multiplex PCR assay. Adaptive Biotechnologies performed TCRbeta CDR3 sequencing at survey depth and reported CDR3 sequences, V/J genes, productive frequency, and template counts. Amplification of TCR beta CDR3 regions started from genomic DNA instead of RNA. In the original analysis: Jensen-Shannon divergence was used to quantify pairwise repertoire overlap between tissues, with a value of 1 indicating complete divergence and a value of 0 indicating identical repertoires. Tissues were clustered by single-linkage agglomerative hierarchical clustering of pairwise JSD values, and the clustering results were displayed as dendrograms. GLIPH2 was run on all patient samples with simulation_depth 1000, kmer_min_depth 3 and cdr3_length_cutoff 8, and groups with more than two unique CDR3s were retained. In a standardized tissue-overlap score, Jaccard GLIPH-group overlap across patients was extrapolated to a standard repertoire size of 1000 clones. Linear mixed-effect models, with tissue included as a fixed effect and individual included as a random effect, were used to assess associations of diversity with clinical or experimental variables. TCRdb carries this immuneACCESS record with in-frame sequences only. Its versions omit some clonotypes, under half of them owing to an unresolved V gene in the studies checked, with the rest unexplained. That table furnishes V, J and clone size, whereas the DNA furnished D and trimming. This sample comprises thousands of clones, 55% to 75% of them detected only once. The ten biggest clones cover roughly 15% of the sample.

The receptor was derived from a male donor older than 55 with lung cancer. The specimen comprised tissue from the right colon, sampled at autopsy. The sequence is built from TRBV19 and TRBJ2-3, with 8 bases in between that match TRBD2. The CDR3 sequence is CASSGRGQDTQYF. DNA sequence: TGTGCCAGTAGCGGGAGGGGTCAAGATACGCAGTATTTT.